These T cell receptor beta chains were read from a single sample in a study of T-cell reconstitution after alpha-beta-depleted transplantation in children. TCRdb redid the calling of the PCR reads with MiXCR, one entry per CDR3 protein. The data hold roughly 500,000 distinct CDR3 sequences, with roughly a tenth observed a single time. The sample in question was PBMCs, obtained before TCRalphabeta/CD19-depleted stem cell transplant. These receptors originate from a child aged 2 to 15 with inherited bone marrow failure, due to receive a stem cell transplant. Each CDR3 is given with its conserved first and last residue. Each record gives: V gene, J gene, clone size, D gene, CDR3 DNA, CDR3 protein. A D gene is named only where the DNA matches it firmly. Size tells how often a clone was seen (once, few, many) or the class of an expanded clone, and some rows leave it out.

v_gene: TRBV3-1
j_gene: TRBJ2-7
abundance: NA
d_gene: TRBD2
CDR3nt: TGTGCCAGCAGCCTTACCGGGACTAGCGGTTACGAGCAGTACTTC
CDR3aa: CASSLTGTSGYEQYF

v_gene: TRBV5-1
j_gene: TRBJ1-1
abundance: many
d_gene: NA
CDR3nt: TGCGCCAGCAGCATTGAAAATTTGAACACTGAAGCTTTCTTT
CDR3aa: CASSIENLNTEAFF

v_gene: TRBV4-3
j_gene: TRBJ2-3
abundance: few
d_gene: TRBD2
CDR3nt: TGCGCCAGCAGCCCCCTTTTGCGGGGGGGAGATACGCAGTATTTT
CDR3aa: CASSPLLRGGDTQYF

v_gene: TRBV9
j_gene: TRBJ2-7
abundance: many
d_gene: NA
CDR3nt: TGTGCCAGCAGCGTAGGCCCGGGGCCCACTTACGAGCAGTACTTC
CDR3aa: CASSVGPGPTYEQYF

v_gene: TRBV4-1
j_gene: TRBJ2-7
abundance: many
d_gene: TRBD2
CDR3nt: TGCGCCAGCAGCCCCCGGGCGGGAGTTGGGGAGCAGTACTTC
CDR3aa: CASSPRAGVGEQYF

v_gene: TRBV28
j_gene: TRBJ2-1
abundance: NA
d_gene: TRBD2
CDR3nt: TGTGCCAGCAGTCGAGCGGGAGTAGACAATGAGCAGTTCTTC
CDR3aa: CASSRAGVDNEQFF

v_gene: TRBV9
j_gene: TRBJ2-6
abundance: NA
d_gene: NA
CDR3nt: TGTGCCAGCAGCGTAGGGGTGACCTCTGGGGCCAACGTCCTGACTTTC
CDR3aa: CASSVGVTSGANVLTF

v_gene: TRBV7-9
j_gene: TRBJ2-1
abundance: many
d_gene: NA
CDR3nt: TGTGCCAGCAGCTTCGAACAGCGCAACCGCGATGAGCAGTTCTTC
CDR3aa: CASSFEQRNRDEQFF

v_gene: TRBV7-2
j_gene: TRBJ1-1
abundance: many
d_gene: NA
CDR3nt: TGTGCCAGCAGCTTAGAAATGGGATCCACTGAAGCTTTCTTT
CDR3aa: CASSLEMGSTEAFF

v_gene: TRBV20-1
j_gene: TRBJ2-5
abundance: few
d_gene: TRBD1
CDR3nt: TGCAGTGCTAGACTAAGGGGGCTTCGAGAGACCCAGTACTTC
CDR3aa: CSARLRGLRETQYF

v_gene: TRBV12-3/TRBV12-4
j_gene: TRBJ2-7
abundance: NA
d_gene: NA
CDR3nt: TGTGCCAGCAGTGTGTCAGGGGGGAACTCCTACGAGCAGTACTTC
CDR3aa: CASSVSGGNSYEQYF